The present T cell receptor beta chain was sequenced within a study of regulatory T cells in long-lasting Graves disease. CDR3 length: 14 amino acids. Trimming left V 6 bases short and J 11 bases short, with 22 bases between. This clonotype was observed a handful of times. The time point denotes: newly diagnosed GD, antithyroid drugs for less than 3 months. RNA extracted from PBMCs served as the sequencing template. According to the study, TCR beta libraries were built with iRepertoire HTBI primers and CDR3-region Arm-PCR. TCRdb analysed the multiplex PCR reads with MiXCR anew, one entry per CDR3 protein. The data contain fewer than 550,000 distinct CDR3 sequences, approximately 16% of them singletons. The same sample was also used in a study of T cells in Graves' hyperthyroidism and ophthalmopathy.

The chain is built from TRBV12-3 or TRBV12-4 and TRBJ1-1, with TRBD1 as a possible D gene (6 bases). The sample was peripheral blood mononuclear cells (PBMCs), taken at new diagnosis, from a patient treated with antithyroid drugs. The TCR sequence derives from a woman younger than 35 with Graves disease. The CDR3 region is CASRYTQGASGAFF. CDR3 in DNA: TGTGCCAGCAGGTACACACAGGGTGCAAGTGGGGCTTTCTTT.